The rows below give T cell receptor beta chains drawn from one sample of a study of low-dose radiotherapy and immunotherapy resistance in tumors. MiXCR, applied by TCRdb to the reads, yields one record per CDR3 protein. The sample yields 35,000 to 45,000 distinct CDR3 sequences, about 25% seen once. The sequences come from PBMCs, collected after low-dose radiotherapy plus immunotherapy. The receptors derive from a male donor with prostate cancer. Both conserved end residues are part of each CDR3. Each record gives: V gene, J gene, clone size, D gene, CDR3 protein, CDR3 DNA. D genes are given only for firm matches. Size values are once, few and many counts, or a class for expanded clones, and some rows have none.

>TRBV2|TRBJ2-5|medium-sized|.
CASSTGTGGVQETQYF
TGTGCCAGCAGCACCGGGACTGGGGGTGTCCAAGAGACCCAGTACTTC
>TRBV19|TRBJ2-2|many|TRBD2
CASSMAGLAEKAGELFF
TGTGCCAGTAGTATGGCGGGACTAGCGGAGAAGGCCGGGGAGCTGTTTTTT
>TRBV7-9|TRBJ2-7|.|TRBD1
CASSTGQGNYEQYF
TGTGCCAGCAGCACAGGACAGGGGAACTACGAGCAGTACTTC
>TRBV28|TRBJ2-1|.|TRBD2
CASRSLSAGAYNEQFF
TGTGCCAGCCGATCTCTTTCCGCGGGAGCTTACAATGAGCAGTTCTTC
>TRBV3-1|TRBJ2-2|many|TRBD1
CASSQKQGAGTDTGELFF
TGTGCCAGCAGCCAAAAACAGGGGGCCGGTACGGACACCGGGGAGCTGTTTTTT
>TRBV28|TRBJ1-5|medium-sized|.
CASRDWGNQPQHF
TGTGCCAGCAGGGACTGGGGCAATCAGCCCCAGCATTTT
>TRBV5-4|TRBJ2-5|medium-sized|.
CASSRQETQYF
TGTGCCAGCAGCCGGCAAGAGACCCAGTACTTC
>TRBV5-1|TRBJ2-3|many|.
CASSSPDPEIEDTQYF
TGCGCCAGCAGCTCCCCAGACCCAGAGATAGAAGATACGCAGTATTTT
>TRBV20-1|TRBJ2-1|.|TRBD2
CSARALGLAGQIYNEQFF
TGCAGTGCTAGAGCACTCGGACTAGCGGGGCAAATCTACAATGAGCAGTTCTTC
>TRBV28|TRBJ2-7|many|.
CASMGPFYEQYF
TGTGCCAGCATGGGACCCTTCTACGAGCAGTACTTC
>TRBV28|TRBJ2-7|.|TRBD2
CASSLPGTSGNYEQYF
TGTGCCAGCAGTTTACCCGGGACTAGCGGAAACTACGAGCAGTACTTC
>TRBV7-9|TRBJ2-1|many|TRBD2
CASTRTSGASYNEQFF
TGTGCCAGCACCCGGACTAGCGGGGCCTCCTACAATGAGCAGTTCTTC
>TRBV20-1|TRBJ2-7|many|TRBD2
CSAPSAREGSYEQYF
TGCAGTGCTCCCTCAGCGCGGGAGGGCTCCTACGAGCAGTACTTC
>TRBV29-1|TRBJ1-1|many|.
CSVEGRGLNTEAFF
TGCAGCGTTGAGGGCAGGGGATTGAACACTGAAGCTTTCTTT
>TRBV5-1|TRBJ2-1|.|TRBD2
CASSAPGGGYNEQFF
TGCGCCAGCAGCGCCCCGGGAGGGGGCTACAATGAGCAGTTCTTC
>TRBV25-1|TRBJ2-2|.|TRBD1
CVSRPSKGTGTNTGELFF
TGTGTCAGCAGACCCAGTAAGGGGACAGGGACCAACACCGGGGAGCTGTTTTTT
>TRBV20-1|TRBJ2-1|.|TRBD2
CSADTSVGSEQFF
TGCAGTGCTGATACTAGCGTTGGAAGTGAGCAGTTCTTC
>TRBV10-3|TRBJ2-7|.|TRBD1
CAISDYPGTESYEQYF
TGTGCCATCAGTGACTACCCCGGGACAGAAAGCTACGAGCAGTACTTC
>TRBV7-9|TRBJ1-2|many|TRBD1
CAQDRAGLSYGYTF
TGTGCCCAGGACAGGGCTGGCCTAAGCTATGGCTACACCTTC
>TRBV27|TRBJ1-1|many|TRBD1
CASSLGQGSTEAFF
TGTGCCAGCAGTTTGGGACAGGGGTCCACTGAAGCTTTCTTT
>TRBV27|TRBJ2-1|many|TRBD2
CASSYSGRIDNEQFF
TGTGCCAGCAGTTATAGCGGGAGGATTGACAATGAGCAGTTCTTC
>TRBV12-3/TRBV12-4|TRBJ2-1|once|TRBD2
CASRPGTSGSRYNEQFF
TGTGCCAGCAGACCCGGGACTAGCGGGAGTCGGTACAATGAGCAGTTCTTC
>TRBV5-1|TRBJ2-1|.|TRBD2
CASDTGTSGRASNEQFF
TGCGCCAGCGATACCGGGACTAGCGGGAGGGCCTCCAATGAGCAGTTCTTC
>TRBV28|TRBJ2-1|.|.
CASSSGDNTQFF
TGTGCCAGCAGTTCCGGAGATAATACGCAGTTCTTC
>TRBV20-1|TRBJ1-2|.|.
CSARPSDGNYGYTF
TGCAGTGCTAGACCATCGGACGGAAACTATGGCTACACCTTC
>TRBV7-3|TRBJ2-6|many|TRBD2
CASSLWAGGVSGANVLTF
TGTGCCAGCAGCTTATGGGCGGGGGGCGTCTCTGGGGCCAACGTCCTGACTTTC
>TRBV5-1|TRBJ1-3|many|.
CASARGRPGNTIYF
TGCGCCAGCGCCAGGGGTAGGCCCGGAAACACCATATATTTT
>TRBV14|TRBJ1-1|many|.
CASSQVRDIGAFF
TGTGCCAGCAGCCAAGTTCGGGACATTGGAGCTTTCTTT
>TRBV5-4|TRBJ2-1|many|.
CASSRGLDTGEQFF
TGTGCCAGCAGCCGAGGACTCGACACAGGTGAGCAGTTCTTC
>TRBV4-2|TRBJ1-2|once|.
CASSQEVAVTNYGYTF
TGTGCCAGCAGCCAAGAAGTGGCAGTTACAAACTATGGCTACACCTTC
>TRBV19|TRBJ2-3|many|TRBD2
CASSGTSGFTDTQYF
TGTGCCAGTAGCGGGACTAGCGGCTTCACAGATACGCAGTATTTT
>TRBV10-3|TRBJ2-3|many|TRBD2
CAISEPGLAGDGDTQYF
TGTGCCATCAGTGAGCCAGGACTAGCGGGGGATGGAGATACGCAGTATTTT
>TRBV18|TRBJ2-3|many|TRBD1
CASSTAGTAYTQYF
TGTGCCAGCTCAACAGCCGGGACAGCTTATACGCAGTATTTT
>TRBV7-9|TRBJ2-1|few|TRBD2
CASSSLRGLAGVNEQFF
TGTGCCAGCAGCTCCCTAAGGGGACTAGCGGGAGTAAATGAGCAGTTCTTC
>TRBV28|TRBJ2-1|.|.
CASSPRQGGGHEQFF
TGTGCCAGCAGTCCGAGGCAGGGAGGGGGGCATGAGCAGTTCTTC
>TRBV20-1|TRBJ2-4|many|TRBD2
CSAEGLAGDKNIQYF
TGCAGTGCAGAAGGACTAGCGGGGGATAAAAACATTCAGTACTTC
>TRBV30|TRBJ1-5|many|.
CAWSPGTNQPQHF
TGTGCCTGGAGTCCGGGGACCAATCAGCCCCAGCATTTT
>TRBV7-2|TRBJ2-7|few|.
CASSLMGDSNYEQYF
TGTGCCAGCAGCTTAATGGGTGACAGCAACTACGAGCAGTACTTC
>TRBV12-3/TRBV12-4|TRBJ2-4|many|TRBD1
CASRRDRGRLKNIQYF
TGTGCCAGCAGGAGGGACAGGGGGCGTCTTAAAAACATTCAGTACTTC
>TRBV7-2|TRBJ2-1|.|TRBD2
CASSLDRDLAGVLPYNEQFF
TGTGCCAGCAGCTTAGACAGGGATCTAGCGGGAGTTTTGCCCTACAATGAGCAGTTCTTC